The rows below give T cell receptor beta chains drawn from one sample of a study of T cell responses to AZD1222 COVID-19 vaccine. Some clones are missing from TCRdb's copy, which holds only in-frame ones; the method was immunoSEQ multiplex PCR. Among tens of thousands of clones, approximately 79% were seen once, and the ten largest hold roughly 22%. The material sequenced was peripheral blood, taken on day 0 of MenACWY control vaccination. These receptors were collected from an adult in good health. CDR3s leave out the opening cysteine and the closing phenylalanine or tryptophan. Each record gives: clone size, J gene, V gene, CDR3 protein. Clone size is not always given. Where it is, it says once, few, many or a class for expanded clones.

NA | TRBJ2-5 | TRBV6-2/TRBV6-3 | ASSPTDRDREETQY
NA | TRBJ1-2 | TRBV7-6 | ASSQGADRDYGYT
few | TRBJ1-4 | TRBV2 | ASSVTGSSEKLF
NA | TRBJ1-2 | TRBV18 | ASSPLGSGRAGQQGSGYT
NA | TRBJ1-1 | TRBV6-6 | ASSYSGWGTEAF
NA | TRBJ2-1 | TRBV24-1 | ATSDPRQGYDEQF
NA | TRBJ1-5 | TRBV3-1/TRBV3-2 | ASSQGTGDEH
medium-sized | TRBJ1-2 | TRBV7-8 | ASSWAGRASYGYT
NA | TRBJ2-1 | TRBV9 | ASSPTTYNEQF
NA | TRBJ1-5 | TRBV2 | ASCRDGAYSNQPQH
NA | TRBJ2-7 | TRBV5-6 | ASSTDRGQYEQY
NA | TRBJ1-1 | TRBV4-2 | ASSQTQGNTEAF
NA | TRBJ2-2 | TRBV18 | ASSPLDTGELF
NA | TRBJ1-4 | TRBV5-6 | ASSPPGADRKLF
NA | TRBJ1-1 | TRBV4-1 | ASSQYTPGQGSLNTEAF
NA | TRBJ2-1 | TRBV18 | ASSPSSLWNEQF
NA | TRBJ2-2 | TRBV7-2 | ASSVGAGRLGKELF
few | TRBJ2-3 | TRBV7-6 | ASSQGGGKTDTQY
NA | TRBJ1-1 | TRBV6-5 | AGGGFWTEAF
NA | TRBJ1-6 | TRBV10-3 | AISTDSDSPLH
NA | TRBJ2-2 | TRBV5-1 | ASRWDPNTGELF
NA | TRBJ1-1 | TRBV2 | ASSGDRGPGC